The present entry profiles one TCR beta chain with its context. The target antigen is unknown. The data were obtained in a study of T cells expressing NK-cell markers. CDR3 length: 16 amino acids. CDR1 and CDR2 from the germline V gene are KGHDR and SFDVKD. TCRdb re-called the 5' RACE reads; every CDR3 protein appears as one record, without DNA. Its listing shows about 430,000 distinct CDR3 sequences. Study-wide results and caveats: In a few donors, dominant clonotypes made up about 25-60.1% of CD3+CD56-NKG2C+ cells. A range of about 1.0-7.5% of CD8+ T cells consisted of dominant NKG2C+ clonotypes in 6 or 7 donors.

The receptor was derived from a woman aged 50 to 60 in good health. The chain links TRBV24-1 to TRBJ2-1; the TRBD2 assignment by TCRdb is unverifiable without DNA. The sequenced sample consisted of blood T cells: a sorted CD56 or NKG2C T cell subset, CD4+ or CD8+ T cells, or bulk PBMC T cells (not recorded which). The CDR3 loop is CATSDPGLAELSEQFF.